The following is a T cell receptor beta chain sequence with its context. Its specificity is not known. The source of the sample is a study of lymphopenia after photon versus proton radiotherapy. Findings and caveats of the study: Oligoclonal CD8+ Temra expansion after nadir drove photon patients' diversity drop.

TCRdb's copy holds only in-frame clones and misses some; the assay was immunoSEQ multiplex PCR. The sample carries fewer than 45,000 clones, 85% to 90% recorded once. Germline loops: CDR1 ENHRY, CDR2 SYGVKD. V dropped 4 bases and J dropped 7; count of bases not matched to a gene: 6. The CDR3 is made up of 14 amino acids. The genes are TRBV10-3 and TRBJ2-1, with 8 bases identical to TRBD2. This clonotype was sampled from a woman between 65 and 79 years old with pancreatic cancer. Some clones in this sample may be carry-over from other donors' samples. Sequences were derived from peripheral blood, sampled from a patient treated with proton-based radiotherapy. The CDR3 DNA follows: TGTGCCATCAGTGTTTTAGCGGGAATGAATGAGCAGTTCTTC. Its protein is CAISVLAGMNEQFF.